This paragraph reports one T cell receptor (beta chain). Original processing notes: Quantification of nucleated cells was approximated via reference gene primer amplification. Measured with immunoSEQ multiplex PCR; TCRdb has only the in-frame clones, and not every one. V and J calls and clone size come straight from that table; D and trimming were deduced from the DNA. The repertoire has over 95,000 clones, about four fifths of them found once; the top ten carry roughly 17%. The data were taken from a study of blood T cell repertoires in COVID-19. Study-level information: Sites in the United States, Italy and Spain provided acute and convalescent COVID-19 samples. PBMCs, B-cell-depleted T cells, or T cells were the source of the cDNA or gDNA that made up the material.

Looked up from germline, CDR1 is LGHDT and CDR2 is YNNKEL (reference sequence). With 0 bases removed from V and 7 bases from J, the gap between germline ends came to 19 bases. The CDR3 totals 16 residues. The chain links TRBV3-1 (or the pseudogene TRBV3-2) to TRBJ2-7; possibly TRBD2 for D (6 bases). This clonotype originated in a woman aged 55-75 years with acute or convalescent COVID-19. The specimen was peripheral blood. CDR3 protein: CASSQDWAGPQGEQYF. CDR3 sequence (DNA): TGTGCCAGCAGCCAAGATTGGGCGGGGCCTCAAGGGGAGCAGTACTTC.